The 20 T cell receptor beta chains below were found in one sample sequenced in a study of blood T cells in healthy people across ages. The second PCR ran roughly 6 to 11 cycles with a sample-barcoded 5' primer and J-beta primers. TCRdb independently ran MiXCR on the 5' RACE reads; one entry per CDR3 protein. The table lists some 1.4 million distinct CDR3 sequences, approximately 42% of them singletons. Sequencing was carried out using blood. These receptors originate from a woman aged 18-29 years in good health.

The J gene is TRBJ2-1, the V gene TRBV12-3 or TRBV12-4; 13 bases match TRBD2. The junction had 1 base not matched to a gene; V was cut back by 3 bases and J by 5 bases. This CDR3 has 15 amino acids. CDR3: CASSFTSGGDNEQFF. CDR3 sequence (DNA): TGTGCCAGCAGTTTTACTAGCGGGGGGGACAATGAGCAGTTCTTC.

This clonotype was recorded a few times. This chain connects TRBV20-1 to TRBJ2-4, with D tentatively TRBD1 (6 bases). Between the trimmed V and J ends, which lost 0 bases and 0 bases, there was a span of 24 bases. Germline CDR1 is DFQATT and CDR2 is SNEGSKA (reference sequence). The length of the CDR3 is 20 residues. The DNA of the CDR3 is TGCAGTGCTAGAGATTGGACGGGACATATGAGGTCCCAAGCCAAAAACATTCAGTACTTC. It translates to CSARDWTGHMRSQAKNIQYF.

The chain is built from TRBV9 and TRBJ1-5; D remains unclear. Germline assignment: CDR1 SGDLS and CDR2 YYNGEE. The V gene lost 7 bases and the J gene lost 2 bases, with 16 bases spanning the gap. The CDR3 runs 15 residues. The DNA for the CDR3 is TGTGCCAGCGCCAAGGTGGGAGCTGGCAATCAGCCCCAGCATTTT. This gives the protein CASAKVGAGNQPQHF. The whole variable domain, remainder taken from reference TRBV9 and TRBJ1-5, is DSGVTQTPKHLITATGQRVTLRCSPRSGDLSVYWYQQSLDQGLQFLIQYYNGEERAKGNILERFSAQQFPDLHSELNLSSLELGDSALYFCASAKVGAGNQPQHFGDGTRLSIL.

This clonotype was found a few times. The chain combines TRBV28 with TRBJ2-5, with 7 positions matching TRBD1. CDR1 and CDR2 (germline): MDHEN, SYDVKM. There are 11 residues in the CDR3. The V segment lost 10 bases and the J segment 11 bases; nucleotides outside the gene matches: 10. The CDR3 sequence: CATRQGNEQYF. Here the CDR3 DNA reads TGTGCCACCCGACAGGGAAATGAGCAGTACTTC. The entire variable domain, with the rest obtained from reference TRBV28 and TRBJ2-5, is as follows: DVKVTQSSRYLVKRTGEKVFLECVQDMDHENMFWYRQDPGLGLRLIYFSYDVKMKEKGDIPEGYSVSREKKERFSLILESASTNQTSMYLCATRQGNEQYFGPGTRLLVL.

The V and J genes are TRBV4-1 and TRBJ1-2; 10 bases align to TRBD1. This CDR3 contains 16 residues. CDR1 and CDR2 from the germline V gene are MGHRA and YSYEKL. After removal of 5 bases from V and 8 bases from J, the junction contained 14 bases not matched to a gene. Here the CDR3 DNA reads TGCGCCAGCAGCGGAACCGGGACAGGGGCAGGGGAAGGCTACACCTTC. It encodes CASSGTGTGAGEGYTF.

This clonotype came up many times. The rearrangement joins TRBV4-1 to TRBJ2-3; the D gene is possibly TRBD1 (7 bases). The V gene lost 0 bases and the J gene lost 7 bases, with 11 bases spanning the gap. The CDR3 is made up of 14 amino acids. Germline loops: CDR1 MGHRA, CDR2 YSYEKL. DNA for the CDR3: TGCGCCAGCAGCCAAGATCCAGGGGGGTATACGCAGTATTTT. Encoded protein: CASSQDPGGYTQYF.

This clonotype has just a few counts. This chain links TRBV28 with TRBJ2-1; 8 bases match TRBD2. Germline V gene data show CDR1 as MDHEN and CDR2 as SYDVKM. V was pared by 5 bases and J by 4 bases, with 7 bases of the junction left unmatched. The length of the CDR3 is 15 residues. The CDR3 is CASSGSGGQYNEQFF. CDR3 in DNA: TGTGCCAGCAGTGGGAGCGGGGGACAATACAATGAGCAGTTCTTC.

This clonotype was observed a handful of times. The chain employs TRBV6-6 and TRBJ1-2, with 7 positions matching TRBD1. The germline gives CDR1 MNHNY, CDR2 SVGAGI (reference sequence). Trimming cost V 7 bases and J 8 bases; bases outside gene matches: 13. CDR3 length: 14 amino acids. For the CDR3, the DNA is TGTGCCAGCATTTGGAGACAGGGAACAGAAGGCTACACCTTC. As protein: CASIWRQGTEGYTF.

The chain combines TRBV5-6 with TRBJ2-3, with 9 bases identical to TRBD2. Germline V gene data show CDR1 as SGHDT and CDR2 as YYEEEE. This CDR3 has 14 amino acids. The V segment lost 5 bases and the J segment 6 bases; nucleotides outside the gene matches: 7. CDR3 coding DNA: TGTGCCAGCAGAGTAGCGGGGGACGTCGATACGCAGTATTTT. Translated, it gives CASRVAGDVDTQYF.

Notes on this clonotype: A much more abundant neighbour one base away suggests this may be a read error. The chain uses TRBV20-1 and TRBJ2-3, with 7 bases identical to TRBD2. There are 13 residues in the CDR3. The germline CDR1 and CDR2 sequences are DFQATT and SNEGSKA (reference sequence). Here the CDR3 DNA reads TGCAGCGCCCGTCCTAGCGGCACAGATATGCAGTATTTT. Encoded protein: CSARPSGTDMQYF.

This chain links TRBV6-2 or TRBV6-3 with TRBJ2-1; D is unresolved. Germline CDR1 is MNHEY and CDR2 is SVGEGT. V lost 7 bases, J lost 5 bases, and 24 bases lay in between. The CDR3 loop spans 17 amino acids. The CDR3 coding sequence is TGTGCCAGCACGAACACCCGGGTTAGCTACCCTCACAATGAGCAGTTCTTC. Translating it yields CASTNTRVSYPHNEQFF.

The gene calls are TRBV5-1 and TRBJ2-7; D is uncertain. CDR1 and CDR2 from the germline V gene are SGHRS and YFSETQ. V lost 6 bases to trimming and J lost 5 bases, with 12 bases between them. The CDR3 runs to 12 residues. The CDR3 DNA is TGCGCCAGCATCTTTTCCGCGGACGAGCAGTACTTC. Translating it yields CASIFSADEQYF.

The genes are TRBV12-3 or TRBV12-4 and TRBJ2-3; unclear D gene. The ends were cut back, 8 bases at V and 7 bases at J, with 25 bases in the middle. The CDR3 has 16 amino acids. CDR3 in amino acids: CASSITGSLAQNTQYF. CDR3 nucleotides: TGTGCCAGCTCCATCACGGGTAGTTTGGCACAAAATACGCAGTATTTT.

This clonotype was found a few times. The rearrangement links TRBV12-3 or TRBV12-4 to TRBJ2-4; D not certain. The DNA end favors TRBJ2-7, so the J call may be wrong. The CDR3 spans 12 residues. The CDR3: CASSAVRIEQYF. The CDR3 nucleotides are TGTGCCAGCAGTGCCGTCCGGATCGAGCAGTACTTC.

This clonotype was detected once. The chain has TRBV27 and TRBJ2-3; D might be TRBD1 (6 bases). Germline-derived CDR1 and CDR2 are MNHEY and SMNVEV (reference sequence). CDR3 length equals 17 residues. V lost 3 bases and J lost 2, with 18 bases in between. The CDR3 DNA sequence: TGTGCCAGCAGTTTTTTAGGATCAGGGGAGTACACAGATACGCAGTATTTT. This translates into CASSFLGSGEYTDTQYF.

This clonotype has a handful of counts. One end of the junction fails to match germline, which may point to a read error. The chain uses TRBV7-9 and TRBJ2-7, with TRBD1 as a possible D gene (6 bases). The CDR3 is 13 residues long. CDR1 and CDR2 (germline): SEHNR, FQNEAQ (reference sequence). Here the CDR3 DNA reads TGTGCCGGCAGCCGACAGGTCTCCTACGAGCAGTACTTC. Translating gives CAGSRQVSYEQYF.

This clonotype has a handful of counts. The V gene is TRBV29-1, the J gene TRBJ2-3, with 7 bases lining up with TRBD1. This CDR3 contains 12 residues. The J segment lost 6 bases and the V segment lost 8 bases, leaving 8 bases of the junction unmatched. Germline CDR1 is SQVTM and CDR2 is ANQGSEA. This CDR3 is CSPTPGQDTQYF. The CDR3 DNA sequence: TGCAGCCCGACACCGGGACAGGATACGCAGTATTTT.

This chain links TRBV5-1 with TRBJ2-2; no definite D call. Trimming removed 1 base from V and 1 base from J, with 11 bases in between. Per germline, CDR1 SGHRS and CDR2 YFSETQ. This CDR3 has 16 amino acids. In DNA, the CDR3 is TGCGCCAGCAGCTTGAGGCAGGCCCAGAACACCGGGGAGCTGTTTTTT. Translating gives CASSLRQAQNTGELFF.

This clonotype was counted only a few times. V gene TRBV7-2 combines with J gene TRBJ2-3; D is perhaps TRBD1 (6 bases). The CDR3 loop spans 12 amino acids. V lost 11 bases, J lost 1 base, and 10 bases lay in between. CDR1 SGHTA and CDR2 FQGNSA come from the germline V gene. CDR3 loop: CAGDTGTDTQYF. Written as DNA, the CDR3 is TGTGCCGGGGACACCGGCACAGATACGCAGTATTTT.

V gene TRBV28 combines with J gene TRBJ1-5, with no clear D. Germline-derived CDR1 and CDR2 are MDHEN and SYDVKM. V was cut by 5 bases and J by 0 bases, with 8 bases left in between. The length of the CDR3 is 14 residues. This CDR3 is CASSIDGSNQPQHF. The CDR3 DNA is TGTGCCAGCAGTATCGACGGTAGCAATCAGCCCCAGCATTTT. The entire variable domain, with the rest obtained from reference TRBV28 and TRBJ1-5, is as follows: DVKVTQSSRYLVKRTGEKVFLECVQDMDHENMFWYRQDPGLGLRLIYFSYDVKMKEKGDIPEGYSVSREKKERFSLILESASTNQTSMYLCASSIDGSNQPQHFGDGTRLSIL.